These T cell receptor beta chains were read from a single sample in a study of CD8+ T cells in alopecia areata. Method: immunoSEQ multiplex PCR; TCRdb's copy keeps in-frame clones and lacks some. The sample holds 120,000 or so clones, 35% to 40% seen once. Input material: CD4+ T cells sorted from blood. The receptors here all came from a human donor with alopecia areata. CDR3s include the opening cysteine and the closing phenylalanine or tryptophan. A D gene is named only where the DNA matches it firmly. Size values are once, few and many counts, or a class for expanded clones, and some rows have none.

d_call	j_call	clone_size	v_call	cdr3_nt	cdr3_aa
.	TRBJ2-5	.	TRBV7-8	TGTGCCAGCAGCCTTTCAAATTCAAACCAAGAGACCCAGTACTTC	CASSLSNSNQETQYF
.	TRBJ2-1	.	TRBV5-1	TGCGCCAGCAGCTTGCCCAGGACCTACAATGAGCAGTTCTTC	CASSLPRTYNEQFF
.	TRBJ1-2	once	TRBV29-1	TGCAGCGTTGGGCAGGCAGGTTACTATGGCTACACCTTC	CSVGQAGYYGYTF
TRBD1	TRBJ2-5	few	TRBV5-1	TGCGCCAGCAGCTGGATAGACAGGGCGGGAGAGACCCAGTACTTC	CASSWIDRAGETQYF
.	TRBJ1-5	few	TRBV19	TGTGCCAGTAGAAGGACAAGTGGCAATCAGCCCCAGCATTTT	CASRRTSGNQPQHF
.	TRBJ1-2	.	TRBV30	TGTGCCTGGAGTGTACAGTCTGGGTTCGGTGGCTACACCTTC	CAWSVQSGFGGYTF
.	TRBJ2-3	few	TRBV5-1	TGCGCCAGCAGCTTGTCAGGGGACACAGATACGCAGTATTTT	CASSLSGDTDTQYF
TRBD2	TRBJ2-1	.	TRBV28	TGTGCCAGCAGTGTCGTGGCGGGGGGCCCGTTCTTC	CASSVVAGGPFF
.	TRBJ1-3	.	TRBV29-1	TGCAGCGTCTCAACCGGGACGGCTAGCTCTGGAAACACCATATATTTT	CSVSTGTASSGNTIYF
.	TRBJ1-1	few	TRBV30	TGTGCCTGGAGTCTAGGGACTGTAGCTTTCTTT	CAWSLGTVAFF
.	TRBJ2-2	few	TRBV29-1	TGCAGCGTTGGTCGGGACACCCCTAGGGGGGAGCTGTTTTTT	CSVGRDTPRGELFF
.	TRBJ2-1	few	TRBV29-1	TGCAGCGTCAAAAGGGCCGCAGGCTACAATGAGCAGTTCTTC	CSVKRAAGYNEQFF
TRBD2	TRBJ2-7	.	TRBV7-2	TGTGCCAGCAGCTTAGGAGGGCGGGGGAGCTACGAGCAGTACTTC	CASSLGGRGSYEQYF
.	TRBJ2-2	.	TRBV11-2	TGTGCCAGCAGCTTGTGGCGCAGCCATTACACCGGGGAGCTGTTTTTT	CASSLWRSHYTGELFF
TRBD1	TRBJ2-3	few	TRBV29-1	TGCAGCGCCAGACAGGGGATTACGCAGTATTTT	CSARQGITQYF
.	TRBJ2-1	.	TRBV5-6	TGTGCCAGCAGCTTGTTCGTGATCGATGAGCAGTTCTTC	CASSLFVIDEQFF
TRBD2	TRBJ2-5	once	TRBV28	TGTGCCAGCAGTTGGGAGCGGGGGGGGGCGGAGACCCAGTACTTC	CASSWERGGAETQYF
.	TRBJ2-4	.	TRBV29-1	TGCAGCGTTGATAGGGGAGCGGACGACATTCAGTACTTC	CSVDRGADDIQYF
.	TRBJ1-5	.	TRBV30	TGTGCCTGGAGGGGGGCTCTAAGCAATCAGCCCCAGCATTTT	CAWRGALSNQPQHF
.	TRBJ2-3	.	TRBV6-5	TGTGCCAGCAGCCGACAGCCGACAGATACGCAGTATTTT	CASSRQPTDTQYF
.	TRBJ2-7	few	TRBV28	TGTGCCAGCATGGCCAGCCTGGAAGAGCAGTACTTC	CASMASLEEQYF
.	TRBJ2-3	.	TRBV5-6	TGTGCCAGCAGTCGCGGGGATACGCAGTATTTT	CASSRGDTQYF
.	TRBJ2-3	few	TRBV29-1	TGCAGCGTTGTACTAGTTGCGGGACATTCGACAGATACGCAGTATTTT	CSVVLVAGHSTDTQYF
.	TRBJ2-4	.	TRBV5-3	TGTGCCAGAAGGGGAATAGCCAAAAACATTCAGTACTTC	CARRGIAKNIQYF
TRBD1	TRBJ2-7	few	TRBV29-1	TGCAGCGTTCGGGGACAGGGGGCGTTAGTGCAGTACTTC	CSVRGQGALVQYF
.	TRBJ2-2	few	TRBV18	TGTGCCAGCTCACGGGACGGATCTCACACCGGGGAGCTGTTTTTT	CASSRDGSHTGELFF
.	TRBJ2-2	.	TRBV5-1	TGCGCCAGCGAGGAGCTGTTTTTT	CASEELFF
TRBD1	TRBJ2-7	few	TRBV29-1	TGCAGCGTTGAAGGGGACAGATCCTACGAGCAGTACTTC	CSVEGDRSYEQYF
.	TRBJ2-2	few	TRBV15	TGTGCCACCAGCAGAGCATACACCGGGGAGCTGTTTTTT	CATSRAYTGELFF
.	TRBJ2-3	few	TRBV7-2	TGTGCCAGCAGCTCCCAGGGCGGGGGCGCAGATACGCAGTATTTT	CASSSQGGGADTQYF
.	TRBJ1-2	.	TRBV30	TGTGCCTGGAGTATGGGGAACTATGGCTACACCTTC	CAWSMGNYGYTF
.	TRBJ2-1	few	TRBV30	TGTGCCTGGAGCCCCTACAATGAGCAGTTCTTC	CAWSPYNEQFF
TRBD2	TRBJ2-5	.	TRBV5-1	TGCGCCAGCAGCTTAAGCGGGGGGACGTTTCAAGAGACCCAGTACTTC	CASSLSGGTFQETQYF
.	TRBJ1-1	.	TRBV29-1	TGCAGCGTTTCTTTATCGGCCCCAAAAGCTTTCTTT	CSVSLSAPKAFF
.	TRBJ1-5	.	TRBV27	TGTGCCAGCCAGCAAAATGGCGGTCAGCCCCAGCATTTT	CASQQNGGQPQHF
.	TRBJ2-5	.	TRBV28	TGTGCCAGCAGTTCCTCCGGGACGGGCCAAGAGACCCAGTACTTC	CASSSSGTGQETQYF
.	TRBJ1-5	.	TRBV7-2	TGTGCCAGCAGCTTAGCGGGCGGGCTCAATCAGCCCCAGCATTTT	CASSLAGGLNQPQHF
TRBD1	TRBJ1-1	.	TRBV7-2	TGTGCCAGCAGCCGGGACAGGGGAAACACTGAAGCTTTCTTT	CASSRDRGNTEAFF
TRBD2	TRBJ2-5	.	TRBV11-2	TGTGCCAGCAGCCCTACTAGCGGTCAAGAGACCCAGTACTTC	CASSPTSGQETQYF
TRBD1	TRBJ2-7	.	TRBV6-5	TGTGCCAGCAGTTACCGGGAGACAGGGGGAGGCGAGCAGTACTTC	CASSYRETGGGEQYF
.	TRBJ1-5	.	TRBV28	TGTGCCAGCAGTGGACTCGGGGGGCCCCAGCATTTT	CASSGLGGPQHF
.	TRBJ2-5	.	TRBV4-3	TGCGCCAGCAGCCCATCCCTAGGGGGAGAGACCCAGTACTTC	CASSPSLGGETQYF
.	TRBJ1-1	few	TRBV29-1	TGCAGCGTCGACCAGCCCATCACTGAAGCTTTCTTT	CSVDQPITEAFF
TRBD1	TRBJ2-3	.	TRBV7-9	TGTGCCAGCGTACAGGGGGCTATCACAGATACGCAGTATTTT	CASVQGAITDTQYF
.	TRBJ2-3	once	TRBV2	TGTGCCAGCAGTGGGGCCTCACCCACTGGTACGCAGTATTTT	CASSGASPTGTQYF
.	TRBJ2-5	few	TRBV19	TGTGCCAGTAGTGTATCCTGGGACGCCGCGACCCAGTACTTC	CASSVSWDAATQYF
.	TRBJ1-1	few	TRBV29-1	TGCAGCGTTGAATGGCGGCGAATGAACACTGAAGCTTTCTTT	CSVEWRRMNTEAFF
.	TRBJ1-5	.	TRBV30	TGTGCCTGGGCCCCGGACATCCTGGGGCAGCCCCAGCATTTT	CAWAPDILGQPQHF
.	TRBJ2-7	.	TRBV7-2	TGTGCCAGCAGCTTAGTAGGAGCCGTAGGCGAGCAGTACTTC	CASSLVGAVGEQYF
.	TRBJ2-7	.	TRBV7-2	TGTGCCAGCAGAGGGCCCTCTAAGGGCGAGCAGTACTTC	CASRGPSKGEQYF
.	TRBJ1-2	.	TRBV18	TGTGCCAGCTCTCCCGACGGACGCTATGGCTACACCTTC	CASSPDGRYGYTF
.	TRBJ1-1	.	TRBV20-1	TGCAGTGCTGGCCGGATCACTGAAGCTTTCTTT	CSAGRITEAFF
TRBD1	TRBJ1-2	.	TRBV5-4	TGTGCCAGCAGCCCTCTCGACAGGGGACATGGCTACACCTTC	CASSPLDRGHGYTF
TRBD2	TRBJ2-3	few	TRBV7-2	TGTGCCAGCAGCTTAGGGGCTAGCGGAATCACAGATACGCAGTATTTT	CASSLGASGITDTQYF
.	TRBJ1-1	.	TRBV5-1	TGCGCCAGCAGCCGGGGGCCAAACACTGAAGCTTTCTTT	CASSRGPNTEAFF
TRBD1	TRBJ2-7	few	TRBV10-3	TGTGCCTCCGGACAGGGCAACTACGAGCAGTACTTC	CASGQGNYEQYF
.	TRBJ2-4	few	TRBV29-1	TGCAGCGTTGGGGGGCACCTAGCCAAAAACATTCAGTACTTC	CSVGGHLAKNIQYF
TRBD2	TRBJ2-2	.	TRBV7-3	TGTGCCAGCAGGGTTGGACTAGCGGGACCGAACACCGGGGAGCTGTTTTTT	CASRVGLAGPNTGELFF
TRBD1	TRBJ1-2	once	TRBV11-2	TGTGCCAGCAGCGCGGGGGACAGGGGCGGCTACACCTTC	CASSAGDRGGYTF
.	TRBJ2-3	.	TRBV7-3	TGTGCCAGCAGTCTGGGGACTAGCACAGATACGCAGTATTTT	CASSLGTSTDTQYF